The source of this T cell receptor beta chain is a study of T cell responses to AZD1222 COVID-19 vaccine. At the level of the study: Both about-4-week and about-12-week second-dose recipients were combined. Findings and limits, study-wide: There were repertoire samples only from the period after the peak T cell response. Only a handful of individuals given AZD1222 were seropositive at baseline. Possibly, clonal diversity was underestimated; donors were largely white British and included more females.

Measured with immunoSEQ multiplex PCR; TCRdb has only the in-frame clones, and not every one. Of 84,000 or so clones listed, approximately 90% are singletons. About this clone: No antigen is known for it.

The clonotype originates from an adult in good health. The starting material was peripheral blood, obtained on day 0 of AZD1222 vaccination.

The CDR3 loop is CASSFSGGSYEQYF. The CDR3 nucleotides are TGCGCCAGCAGCTTCTCAGGGGGCTCCTACGAGCAGTACTTC. The rearrangement joins TRBV5-1 to TRBJ2-7; 7 positions match TRBD1. The CDR3 is made up of 14 amino acids. Germline values: CDR1 SGHRS, CDR2 YFSETQ. J gave up 0 bases and V 2 bases, and 2 bases lay outside the gene matches.